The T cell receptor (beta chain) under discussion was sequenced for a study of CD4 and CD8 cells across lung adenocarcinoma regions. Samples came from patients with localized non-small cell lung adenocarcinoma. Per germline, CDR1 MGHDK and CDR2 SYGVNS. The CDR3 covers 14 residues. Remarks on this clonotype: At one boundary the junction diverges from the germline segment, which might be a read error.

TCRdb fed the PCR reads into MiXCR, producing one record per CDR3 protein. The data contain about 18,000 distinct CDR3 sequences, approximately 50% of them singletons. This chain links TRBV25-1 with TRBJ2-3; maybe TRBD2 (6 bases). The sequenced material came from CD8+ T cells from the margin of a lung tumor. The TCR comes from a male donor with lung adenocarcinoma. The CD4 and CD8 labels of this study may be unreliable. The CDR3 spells CAGSDASGQETQYF. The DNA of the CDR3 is TGTGCCGGCAGTGATGCCAGCGGGCAAGAGACCCAGTACTTT.